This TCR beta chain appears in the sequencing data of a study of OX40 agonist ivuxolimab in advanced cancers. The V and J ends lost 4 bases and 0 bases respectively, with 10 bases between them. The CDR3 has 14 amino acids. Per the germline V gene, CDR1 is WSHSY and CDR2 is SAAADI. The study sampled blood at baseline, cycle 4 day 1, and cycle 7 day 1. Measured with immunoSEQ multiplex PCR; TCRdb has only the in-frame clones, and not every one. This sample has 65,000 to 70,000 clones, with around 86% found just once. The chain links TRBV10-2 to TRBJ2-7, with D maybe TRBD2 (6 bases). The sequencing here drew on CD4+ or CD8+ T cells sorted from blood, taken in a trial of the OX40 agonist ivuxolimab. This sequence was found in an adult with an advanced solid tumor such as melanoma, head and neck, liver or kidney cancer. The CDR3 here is CASSVAGSSYEQYF. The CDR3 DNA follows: TGCGCCAGCAGTGTTGCGGGGAGCTCCTACGAGCAGTACTTC.